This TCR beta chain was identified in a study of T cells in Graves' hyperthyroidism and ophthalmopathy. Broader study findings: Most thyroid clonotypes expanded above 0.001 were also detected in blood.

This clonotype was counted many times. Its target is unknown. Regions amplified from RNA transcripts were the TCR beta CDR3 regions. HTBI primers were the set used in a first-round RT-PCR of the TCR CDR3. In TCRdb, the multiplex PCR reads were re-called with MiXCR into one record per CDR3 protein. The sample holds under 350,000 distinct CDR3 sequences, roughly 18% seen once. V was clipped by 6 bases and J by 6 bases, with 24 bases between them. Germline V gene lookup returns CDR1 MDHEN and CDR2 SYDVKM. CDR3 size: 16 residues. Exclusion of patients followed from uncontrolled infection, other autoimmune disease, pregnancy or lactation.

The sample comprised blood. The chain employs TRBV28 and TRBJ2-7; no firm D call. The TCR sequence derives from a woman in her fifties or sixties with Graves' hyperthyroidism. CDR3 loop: CASRGLGGVPFGEQYF. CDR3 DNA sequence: TGTGCCAGCAGGGGTTTGGGCGGCGTGCCCTTTGGCGAGCAGTACTTC.